Presented here are 29 T cell receptor beta chains from one specimen sequenced in a study of cytomegalovirus exposure and HLA in healthy donors. With 60 Vbeta and 13 Jbeta primers, the PCR was carried out. Method: immunoSEQ multiplex PCR; TCRdb's copy keeps in-frame clones and lacks some. The sample gives some 120,000 clones, approximately 80% of which show up once; under 0.3% is in the top ten. The sample consisted of PBMCs. Receptor source: a man aged 50 to 59 in good health and CMV-seronegative.

The gene calls are TRBV27 and TRBJ2-1; 14 nucleotides line up with TRBD2. The CDR3 loop spans 15 amino acids. V gave up 7 bases and J gave up 6 bases; unmatched junction bases: 5. Looked up from germline, CDR1 is MNHEY and CDR2 is SMNVEV (reference sequence). For the CDR3, the DNA is TGTGCCAGCACCCCGGGACTAGCGGGAGTCAATGAGCAGTTCTTC. It translates to CASTPGLAGVNEQFF.

The V gene is TRBV19, the J gene TRBJ1-1, with 7 bases identical to TRBD1. The CDR3 runs 15 residues. From germline, CDR1 is LNHDA and CDR2 SQIVND (reference sequence). Trimming removed 4 bases from V and 4 bases from J; junction bases left unmatched: 9. The CDR3 is CASSTRTGSGTEAFF. As DNA, the CDR3 is TGTGCCAGTAGTACCCGGACAGGTTCGGGCACTGAAGCTTTCTTT.

In its sample, this clone was seen once. The chain is built from TRBV5-4 and TRBJ2-7; 9 bases match TRBD1. Germline lookup yields CDR1 SGHNT and CDR2 YYREEE (reference sequence). V trimming: 5 bases; J trimming: 0 bases; junction bases outside the gene matches: 9. The CDR3 is made up of 16 amino acids. CDR3 bases: TGTGCCAGCAGACCTACCGGGACAGGGATCTCCTACGAGCAGTACTTC. This codes for CASRPTGTGISYEQYF.

This chain connects TRBV5-4 to TRBJ1-1; a weak D match, TRBD1 (6 bases). V was cut by 4 bases and J by 3 bases, with 13 bases left in between. Germline CDR1 SGHNT, CDR2 YYREEE (reference sequence). This CDR3 is built from 14 residues. Here the CDR3 reads CASSGRGLYTEAFF. The CDR3 bases are TGTGCCAGCAGCGGCAGGGGATTGTACACTGAAGCTTTCTTT.

This clone has a handful of counts. J is TRBJ1-1 and V is TRBV29-1; D is perhaps TRBD1 (5 bases). Germline V gives CDR1 SQVTM, CDR2 ANQGSEA. This CDR3 comprises 13 residues. V was pared by 5 bases and J by 5 bases, with 15 bases between. Here the CDR3 reads CSVMRGLATEAFF. The DNA for the CDR3 is TGCAGCGTTATGCGGGGGTTAGCGACTGAAGCTTTCTTT.

The J gene is TRBJ2-7, the V gene TRBV28, with 8 bases fitting TRBD1. In germline, CDR1 is MDHEN, CDR2 SYDVKM. V lost 6 bases to trimming and J lost 0 bases; unmatched junction nucleotides: 1. CDR3 length: 13 residues. CDR3 sequence (DNA): TGTGCCAGCAGAACAGGGGGCTCCTACGAGCAGTACTTC. This encodes CASRTGGSYEQYF.

The chain has TRBV19 and TRBJ1-1; maybe TRBD1 (6 bases). Trimming took off 7 bases at V and 5 bases at J, with 14 bases between the two ends. Germline values: CDR1 LNHDA, CDR2 SQIVND (reference sequence). CDR3 size: 13 residues. In DNA form, the CDR3 reads TGTGCCAGTAACAGGGTTATAGGAACTGAAGCTTTCTTT. Amino acids: CASNRVIGTEAFF.

A few counts support this clone. This chain connects TRBV28 to TRBJ1-2; TRBD1 is a possible D gene (5 bases). The CDR3 consists of 13 residues. From germline, CDR1 is MDHEN and CDR2 SYDVKM. The V gene lost 3 bases and the J gene lost 9 bases, with 14 bases spanning the gap. The CDR3 is CASSLMGGIRYTF. CDR3 bases: TGTGCCAGCAGTTTGATGGGGGGGATTCGCTACACCTTC.

This rearrangement joins TRBV5-5 to TRBJ2-1, with TRBD2 identical over 7 bases. V gave up 2 bases and J gave up 0 bases; unmatched junction bases: 2. The CDR3 contains 15 residues. Looked up from germline, CDR1 is SGHKS and CDR2 is YYEKEE (reference sequence). The CDR3 sequence is CASSFIAGSYNEQFF. CDR3 nucleotide sequence: TGTGCCAGCAGCTTCATAGCGGGCTCCTACAATGAGCAGTTCTTC.

V gene TRBV2 combines with J gene TRBJ1-5; 11 bases match TRBD1. The CDR3 has 18 amino acids. The V segment lost 7 bases and the J segment 2 bases; nucleotides outside the gene matches: 13. Germline lookup yields CDR1 SNHLY and CDR2 FYNNEI. CDR3 region: CASKLRTGGFTGNQPQHF. The CDR3 coding sequence is TGTGCCAGCAAATTGCGGACAGGGGGCTTTACGGGCAATCAGCCCCAGCATTTT.

The chain uses TRBV5-1 and TRBJ2-6; 7 nucleotides align to TRBD2. Per the germline V gene, CDR1 is SGHRS and CDR2 is YFSETQ. The V gene end was trimmed by 3 bases and the J gene end by 0 bases; junction bases not matched to a gene: 0. This CDR3 is built from 15 residues. The CDR3 region is CASSWGGSGANVLTF. DNA of the CDR3: TGCGCCAGCAGCTGGGGGGGCTCTGGGGCCAACGTCCTGACTTTC.

The rearrangement uses TRBV4-3 and TRBJ1-5; no clear D. CDR1 and CDR2 from the germline V gene are LGHNA and YSLEER. V shed 0 bases and J shed 4 bases, with 4 bases lying between them. This CDR3 is 13 amino acids long. CDR3: CASSQDSNQPQHF. CDR3 nucleotides: TGCGCCAGCAGCCAAGACAGTAATCAGCCCCAGCATTTT.

The chain links TRBV18 to TRBJ1-5, with 7 bases fitting TRBD1. The CDR3 runs 15 residues. With 3 bases clipped from V and 0 bases from J, the junction kept 2 bases outside the gene matches. CDR1 KGHSH and CDR2 LQKENI come from the germline V gene. Here the CDR3 DNA reads TGTGCCAGCTCACCGACAGGGAATAGCAATCAGCCCCAGCATTTT. Encoded protein: CASSPTGNSNQPQHF.

This clone was seen more than once but under ten times. The rearrangement joins TRBV10-3 to TRBJ1-1; a possible D gene is TRBD1 (5 bases). Trimming took off 6 bases at V and 7 bases at J, with 15 bases between the two ends. Germline V lookup: CDR1 ENHRY, CDR2 SYGVKD. The CDR3 spans 13 residues. The CDR3 sequence is CAIRRGRVNEAFF. In nucleotides, the CDR3 is TGTGCCATCAGAAGGGGAAGGGTAAATGAAGCTTTCTTT.

This clone was seen only once. The chain employs TRBV9 and TRBJ2-2; D ambiguous. CDR1 is SGDLS, CDR2 YYNGEE, per germline. Trimming took off 0 bases at V and 5 bases at J, with 11 bases between the two ends. The CDR3 extends over 15 amino acids. Here the CDR3 DNA reads TGTGCCAGCAGCGTAGTTGCAGGAAATACCGGGGAGCTGTTTTTT. Translating gives CASSVVAGNTGELFF.

This chain joins TRBV27 and TRBJ1-5; 9 nucleotides agree with TRBD1. The CDR3 consists of 15 residues. Germline lookup yields CDR1 MNHEY and CDR2 SMNVEV (reference sequence). J was trimmed by 1 base and V by 6 bases; bases with no gene match: 4. The CDR3 spells CASSITGGSNQPQHF. The CDR3 nucleotides are TGTGCCAGCAGCATTACAGGGGGCAGCAATCAGCCCCAGCATTTT.

A single count supports this clone. The chain has TRBV4-2 and TRBJ2-1; D is possibly TRBD2 (5 bases). Germline V gene lookup returns CDR1 LGHNA and CDR2 YNFKEQ. The CDR3 sequence is 13 residues long. The V end was cut by 4 bases, the J end by 10 bases, with 14 bases between. In DNA form, the CDR3 reads TGTGCCAGCAGCCTCCCCGGCGGGTCCGAGCAGTTCTTC. This translates into CASSLPGGSEQFF.

This clone has only a few counts. This sequence joins TRBV23-1 and TRBJ2-3, with D tentatively TRBD2 (5 bases). TRBV23-1 is designated an ORF whose function remains uncertain. The CDR3 extends over 13 amino acids. Trimming pared 1 base from V and 6 bases from J, leaving 8 bases between. This CDR3 reads CASSQWRGDTQYF. CDR3 bases: TGCGCCAGCAGTCAATGGCGAGGGGATACGCAGTATTTT.

J is TRBJ2-1 and V is TRBV5-6; 8 positions agree with TRBD2. Germline CDR1 SGHDT, CDR2 YYEEEE. This CDR3 spans 15 amino acids. V lost 1 base, J lost 8 bases, and 8 bases stayed unmatched. As DNA, the CDR3 is TGTGCCAGCAGCTTGATAGAGCGGGGGCCCCATGAGCAGTTCTTC. This sequence encodes CASSLIERGPHEQFF.

J is TRBJ1-1 and V is TRBV7-2; D uncertain. Trimming shortened V by 1 base and J by 2 bases, and 8 bases separated the two germline ends. This CDR3 region has 14 residues. Germline V gene lookup returns CDR1 SGHTA and CDR2 FQGNSA. The CDR3 coding sequence is TGTGCCAGCAGCTTAGTTCGGGGTAACACTGAAGCTTTCTTT. Translating it yields CASSLVRGNTEAFF. The variable domain in full, completed from reference TRBV7-2 and TRBJ1-1, reads GAGVSQSPSNKVTEKGKDVELRCDPISGHTALYWYRQSLGQGLEFLIYFQGNSAPDKSGLPSDRFSAERTGGSVSTLTIQRTQQEDSAVYLCASSLVRGNTEAFFGQGTRLTVV.

The rearrangement uses TRBV29-1 and TRBJ2-7; TRBD1 agrees at 8 bases. The CDR3 runs 14 residues. Trimming removed 4 bases from V and 4 bases from J; junction bases left unmatched: 9. The germline V gene encodes CDR1 SQVTM and CDR2 ANQGSEA. CDR3 sequence reads: CSVVNLDREYEQYF. In nucleotides, the CDR3 is TGCAGCGTTGTAAACTTGGACAGGGAGTACGAGCAGTACTTC.

This clone was detected once. The chain links TRBV30 to TRBJ1-2; TRBD1 might be the D (5 bases). The V end lost 3 bases, the J end lost 5 bases, and 19 bases lay between the germline ends. Germline-derived CDR1 and CDR2 are GTSNPN and SVGIG (reference sequence). The CDR3 runs 15 residues. The CDR3, as DNA: TGTGCCTGGAGCACCGGGGGGTTTGAACCTTATGGCTACACCTTC. It translates to CAWSTGGFEPYGYTF.

The V gene is TRBV9, the J gene TRBJ2-7; 7 bases agree with TRBD2. The CDR3 extends over 16 amino acids. V gave up 3 bases and J gave up 1 base; unmatched junction bases: 10. Germline CDR1 is SGDLS and CDR2 is YYNGEE. The CDR3 DNA reads as TGTGCCAGCAGCGCGAGGTCTAGCGGTTTTTCCTACGAGCAGTACTTC. This encodes CASSARSSGFSYEQYF.

The chain combines TRBV27 with TRBJ2-7; the D gene is possibly TRBD2 (5 bases). This CDR3 has 12 residues. V lost 7 bases, J lost 7 bases, and 14 bases lay in between. In germline, CDR1 is MNHEY, CDR2 SMNVEV (reference sequence). The CDR3 DNA reads TGTGCCAGCAAATCTAGCCCGGGGGAGCAGTACTTC. Amino acid sequence: CASKSSPGEQYF.

The chain combines TRBV7-9 with TRBJ2-3; TRBD2 agrees at 9 bases. The CDR3 runs 16 residues. From germline, CDR1 is SEHNR and CDR2 FQNEAQ (reference sequence). The V and J ends lost 5 bases and 0 bases, in that order; junction bases with no gene match: 6. The CDR3 here is CASSQRGDTSTDTQYF. CDR3 DNA: TGTGCCAGCAGCCAGCGGGGGGACACTAGCACAGATACGCAGTATTTT.

This clone has a single count. The CDR3 protein is CASSFLTFQGTNTIYF. In DNA, the CDR3 is TGTGCCAGCAGTTTCCTGACGTTTCAGGGAACTAACACCATATATTTT. The J gene is TRBJ1-3, the V gene TRBV6-5; weak D call: TRBD1 (5 bases). V lost 4 bases, J lost 7 bases, and 20 bases lay in between. The CDR3 has 16 amino acids. Germline V gene sequence: CDR1 MNHEY, CDR2 SVGAGI.

V gene TRBV19 combines with J gene TRBJ2-2; 10 nucleotides align to TRBD1. The junction had 5 bases not matched to a gene; V was cut back by 7 bases and J by 6 bases. This CDR3 is built from 14 residues. Germline lookup yields CDR1 LNHDA and CDR2 SQIVND (reference sequence). The CDR3: CASNRDRGSGELFF. CDR3 coding DNA: TGTGCCAGTAATAGGGACAGGGGTTCCGGGGAGCTGTTTTTT.

The chain carries TRBV6-5 and TRBJ2-5; 8 bases align to TRBD2. The germline V gene encodes CDR1 MNHEY and CDR2 SVGAGI. J lost 5 bases, V lost 6 bases, and 11 bases had no gene match. CDR3 length: 15 residues. The CDR3 DNA reads TGTGCCAGCAGCCCACGGGGGGGCGGTTGGGAGACCCAGTACTTC. Translated: CASSPRGGGWETQYF.

The gene calls are TRBV19 and TRBJ1-5, with 7 bases matching TRBD1. With V trimmed by 2 bases and J by 0 bases, 7 bases remained unmatched. The CDR3 has 17 amino acids. Per germline, CDR1 LNHDA and CDR2 SQIVND (reference sequence). The CDR3 here is CASSIPPDRHSNQPQHF. CDR3 DNA: TGTGCCAGTAGTATACCACCGGACAGGCATAGCAATCAGCCCCAGCATTTT.